This TCR beta chain was identified in a study of CXCR3-negative and CXCR3-positive naive CD8 T cells. Points from the study as a whole: Comparably high diversity marked both naive subsets, whereas memory CD8+ cells had much lower diversity. Against CXCR3-negative naive cells, CXCR3-positive naive cells showed more hydrophobic TRB CDR3s.

According to its frequency, this clonotype is medium-sized. What it binds is not known. Naivety in CD8+ T cells corresponded to a CD45RO-CCR7+CD27+CD95- phenotype. Via 5' RACE with UMI labels, TRB cDNA libraries were prepared. From its re-call of the 5' RACE reads, TCRdb lists each CDR3 protein once, without DNA. The sample has some 6,600 distinct CDR3 sequences, and its top ten clones hold approximately 1.5%. CDR1 is MNHEY, CDR2 SVGAGI, per germline. This CDR3 spans 14 amino acids. The chain is built from TRBV6-5 and TRBJ2-3; as DNA is missing, the TRBD1 call by TCRdb cannot be tested. The TCR was taken from a human donor in good health. Some clones in this sample may be carry-over from other donors' samples. Sample: naive CXCR3+ CD8+ T cells from blood. As to subset: CD45RO-CCR7+CD27+CD95- naive CD8+ T cells expressing CXCR3 (TNR3+). CDR3 in amino acids: CATSQGAFADTQYF.